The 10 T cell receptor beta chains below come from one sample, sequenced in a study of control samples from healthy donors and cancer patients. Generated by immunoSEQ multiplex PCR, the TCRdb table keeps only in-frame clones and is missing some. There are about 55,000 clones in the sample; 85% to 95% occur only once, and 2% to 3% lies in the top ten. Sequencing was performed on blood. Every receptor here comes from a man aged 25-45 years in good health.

Here the CDR3 reads CASSSEGRSSYNEQFF. CDR3 DNA: TGTGCCAGCAGCAGCGAGGGCCGAAGCTCCTACAATGAGCAGTTCTTC. The chain carries TRBV27 and TRBJ2-1, with a possible D match to TRBD2 (5 bases). Germline CDR1 and CDR2: MNHEY and SMNVEV (reference sequence). The CDR3 runs to 16 residues. V shed 6 bases and J shed 0 bases, with 15 bases lying between them.

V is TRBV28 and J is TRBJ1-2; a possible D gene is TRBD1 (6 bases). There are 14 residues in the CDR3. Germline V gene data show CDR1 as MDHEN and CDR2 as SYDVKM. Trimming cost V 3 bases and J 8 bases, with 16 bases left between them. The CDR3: CASSFPSGVVGYTF. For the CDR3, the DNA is TGTGCCAGCAGTTTCCCCTCAGGGGTTGTCGGCTACACCTTC.

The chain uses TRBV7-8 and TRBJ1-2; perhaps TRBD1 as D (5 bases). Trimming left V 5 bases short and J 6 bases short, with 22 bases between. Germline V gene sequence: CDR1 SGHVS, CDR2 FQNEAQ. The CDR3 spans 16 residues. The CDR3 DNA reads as TGTGCCAGCAGCCCCGTGGGCGGGAGGGGCTTGGATGGCTACACCTTC. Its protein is CASSPVGGRGLDGYTF.

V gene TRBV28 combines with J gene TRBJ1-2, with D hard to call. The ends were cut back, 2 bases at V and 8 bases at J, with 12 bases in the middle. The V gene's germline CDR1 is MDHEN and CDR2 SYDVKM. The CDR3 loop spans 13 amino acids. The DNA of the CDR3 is TGTGCCAGCAGTTTAAAGGTGTTTGGCGGCTACACCTTC. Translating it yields CASSLKVFGGYTF.

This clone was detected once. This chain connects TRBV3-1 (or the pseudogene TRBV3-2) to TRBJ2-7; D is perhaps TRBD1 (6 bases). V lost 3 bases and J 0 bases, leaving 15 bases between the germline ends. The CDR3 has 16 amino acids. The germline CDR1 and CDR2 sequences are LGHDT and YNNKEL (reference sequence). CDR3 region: CASSHSGTLSSYEQYF. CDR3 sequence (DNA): TGTGCCAGCAGCCATTCCGGGACACTAAGCTCCTACGAGCAGTACTTC.

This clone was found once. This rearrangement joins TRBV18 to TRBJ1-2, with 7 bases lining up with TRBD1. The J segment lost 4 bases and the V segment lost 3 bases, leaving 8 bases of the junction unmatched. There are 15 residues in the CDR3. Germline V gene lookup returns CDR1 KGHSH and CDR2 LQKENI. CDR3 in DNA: TGTGCCAGCTCACCGGGACAGCCGTCGAGCTATGGCTACACCTTC. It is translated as CASSPGQPSSYGYTF.

Here the CDR3 reads CAWDRIYGYTF. CDR3 coding DNA: TGTGCCTGGGACAGGATCTATGGCTACACCTTC. V gene TRBV30 combines with J gene TRBJ1-2; a possible D gene is TRBD1 (6 bases). Trimming cost V 5 bases and J 4 bases, with 8 bases left between them. The V gene's germline CDR1 is GTSNPN and CDR2 SVGIG (reference sequence). The CDR3 spans 11 residues.

The CDR3 region is CSVEVAVGAPYNEQFF. For the CDR3, the DNA is TGCAGCGTTGAAGTCGCCGTGGGGGCGCCCTACAATGAGCAGTTCTTC. The gene calls are TRBV29-1 and TRBJ2-1; tentatively, D is TRBD1 (6 bases). Per the germline V gene, CDR1 is SQVTM and CDR2 is ANQGSEA. V lost 1 base and J lost 2, with 15 bases in between. The CDR3 is 16 amino acids.

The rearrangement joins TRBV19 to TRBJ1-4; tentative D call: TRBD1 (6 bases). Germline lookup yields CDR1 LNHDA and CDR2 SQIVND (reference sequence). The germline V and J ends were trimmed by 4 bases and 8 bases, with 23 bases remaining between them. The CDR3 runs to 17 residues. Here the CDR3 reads CASSRILTGMLGEKLFF. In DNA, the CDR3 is TGTGCCAGTAGTAGAATCCTAACAGGGATGCTCGGCGAAAAACTGTTTTTT. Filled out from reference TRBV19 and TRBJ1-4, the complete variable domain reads DGGITQSPKYLFRKEGQNVTLSCEQNLNHDAMYWYRQDPGQGLRLIYYSQIVNDFQKGDIAEGYSVSREKKESFPLTVTSAQKNPTAFYLCASSRILTGMLGEKLFFGSGTQLSVL.

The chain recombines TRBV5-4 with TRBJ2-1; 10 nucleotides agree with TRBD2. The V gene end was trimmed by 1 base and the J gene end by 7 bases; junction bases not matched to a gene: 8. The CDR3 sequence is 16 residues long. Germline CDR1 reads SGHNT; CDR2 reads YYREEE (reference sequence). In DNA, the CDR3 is TGTGCCAGCAGCTTGAGGCTAGCGGGAGATAGAAATGAGCAGTTCTTC. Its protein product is CASSLRLAGDRNEQFF.